Following are 19 T cell receptor beta chains from one sample sequenced in a study of cytomegalovirus exposure and HLA in healthy donors. The study ran its PCR with 60 Vbeta and 13 Jbeta primers. Clones were read by immunoSEQ multiplex PCR, and TCRdb kept only the in-frame ones, dropping some. The table has around 200,000 clones, 80% to 85% seen once. Sequenced: PBMCs. These receptors were obtained from a man between 40 and 49 years old in good health and CMV-seropositive.

The chain joins TRBV27 to TRBJ1-5; D is uncertain. The CDR3 is made up of 13 amino acids. Germline CDR1 MNHEY, CDR2 SMNVEV (reference sequence). The ends were cut back, 1 base at V and 3 bases at J, with 4 bases in the middle. For the CDR3, the DNA is TGTGCCAGCAGTTTATTCTTCAATCAGCCCCAGCATTTT. Residues: CASSLFFNQPQHF.

The table lists this clone with a count of one. The sample carries other DNA sequences with the same CDR3. The J gene is TRBJ1-2, the V gene TRBV10-3, with D maybe TRBD1 (5 bases). The germline V gene has CDR1 ENHRY and CDR2 SYGVKD. The CDR3 consists of 15 residues. The V gene lost 2 bases and the J gene lost 4 bases, with 14 bases spanning the gap. The CDR3 nucleotides are TGTGCCATCAGTGAGGGCTCTCAGGGCGGCTATGGCTACACCTTC. Amino acid sequence: CAISEGSQGGYGYTF.

This clone was detected only a few times. This chain uses TRBV4-3 with TRBJ2-7; 12 positions agree with TRBD1. CDR1 and CDR2 from the germline V gene are LGHNA and YSLEER. Germline trimming cut 1 base from V and 7 bases from J; bases unmatched to any gene: 8. The CDR3 has 16 amino acids. CDR3 coding DNA: TGCGCCAGCAGCCAAGGGATGGGGACAGGGGGCGAAGAGCAGTACTTC. Translated, it gives CASSQGMGTGGEEQYF.

The table lists this clone with a count of one. One end of the junction fails to match germline, which may point to a read error. The V gene is TRBV5-4, the J gene TRBJ2-3; D is perhaps TRBD2 (7 bases). The germline V gene has CDR1 SGHNT and CDR2 YYREEE (reference sequence). The length of the CDR3 is 14 residues. The CDR3 reads CASSGGSGADTRYF. CDR3 bases: TGTGCCAGCAGCGGGGGCAGCGGGGCAGATACGCGGTATTTT.

The chain employs TRBV7-3 and TRBJ2-6, with D maybe TRBD1 (5 bases). CDR3 length: 18 residues. V was cut by 0 bases and J by 4 bases, with 16 bases left in between. Germline CDR1 and CDR2: SGHTA and FQGTGA. CDR3 amino acids: CASSLTVGRAAGANVLTF. In DNA, the CDR3 is TGTGCCAGCAGCTTAACGGTTGGCAGGGCAGCAGGGGCCAACGTCCTGACTTTC.

This clone appeared a single time. J is TRBJ2-5 and V is TRBV7-6; perhaps TRBD1 as D (6 bases). CDR3 length equals 13 residues. CDR1 is SGHVS, CDR2 FNYEAQ, per germline. V was trimmed by 3 bases and J by 4 bases, leaving 9 bases between them. Here the CDR3 DNA reads TGTGCCAGCAGCTTTGGGGGCCCAGAGACCCAGTACTTC. The encoded protein is CASSFGGPETQYF.

This chain joins TRBV15 and TRBJ2-1, with D possibly matching TRBD2 (6 bases). Germline V gene data show CDR1 as LNHNV and CDR2 as YYDKDF (reference sequence). The V gene lost 0 bases and the J gene lost 5 bases, with 17 bases spanning the gap. CDR3 length: 17 amino acids. This CDR3 reads CATSRERGLRADNEQFF. Written as DNA, the CDR3 is TGTGCCACCAGCAGAGAGAGGGGACTCCGGGCGGACAATGAGCAGTTCTTC.

The chain couples TRBV10-3 to TRBJ2-5, with 7 bases aligning to TRBD2. The CDR3 length is 15 residues. CDR1 ENHRY and CDR2 SYGVKD come from the germline V gene. The junction had 6 bases not matched to a gene; V was cut back by 3 bases and J by 2 bases. This chain's CDR3 is CAISDPGTTQETQYF. CDR3 nucleotides: TGTGCCATCAGTGACCCCGGGACTACACAAGAGACCCAGTACTTC.

The J gene is TRBJ2-7, the V gene TRBV18, with TRBD1 identical over 11 bases. V lost 3 bases and J lost 0; bases outside the gene matches: 4. Germline V gene lookup returns CDR1 KGHSH and CDR2 LQKENI. The CDR3 extends over 16 amino acids. Here the CDR3 reads CASSPRGTGGSYEQYF. CDR3 DNA: TGTGCCAGCTCACCCCGAGGGACAGGGGGCTCCTACGAGCAGTACTTC.

The rearrangement links TRBV9 to TRBJ2-7, with D possibly matching TRBD1 (6 bases). Per the germline V gene, CDR1 is SGDLS and CDR2 is YYNGEE. Trimming left V 7 bases short and J 2 bases short, with 25 bases between. The CDR3 length is 17 residues. This chain's CDR3 is CASGGRPGTSSAYEQYF. The CDR3 DNA sequence: TGTGCCAGCGGAGGAAGACCCGGGACATCCAGCGCCTACGAGCAGTACTTC.

The chain links TRBV5-1 to TRBJ2-7; 10 bases match TRBD1. This CDR3 is 14 amino acids long. The junction had 6 bases not matched to a gene; V was cut back by 3 bases and J by 6 bases. CDR1 and CDR2 from the germline V gene are SGHRS and YFSETQ. The CDR3 nucleotides are TGCGCCAGCAGCTCGGGGACAGGGGAACGCGAGCAGTACTTC. Residues: CASSSGTGEREQYF. Together with reference TRBV5-1 and TRBJ2-7, the CDR3 gives the full variable domain: KAGVTQTPRYLIKTRGQQVTLSCSPISGHRSVSWYQQTPGQGLQFLFEYFSETQRNKGNFPGRFSGRQFSNSRSEMNVSTLELGDSALYLCASSSGTGEREQYFGPGTRLTVT.

The J gene is TRBJ1-1, the V gene TRBV5-8, with 7 bases identical to TRBD1. The V gene end was trimmed by 0 bases and the J gene end by 5 bases; junction bases not matched to a gene: 7. Germline loops: CDR1 SGHTS, CDR2 YDEGEE. CDR3 length equals 15 residues. This CDR3 is CASSLGAGGRTEAFF. CDR3 DNA: TGTGCCAGCAGCTTGGGGGCAGGGGGTAGGACTGAAGCTTTCTTT.

V and J are TRBV30 and TRBJ1-1; possible D gene TRBD1, 5 bases. The CDR3 has 14 amino acids. Germline V gene data show CDR1 as GTSNPN and CDR2 as SVGIG (reference sequence). The germline V and J ends were trimmed by 0 bases and 1 base, with 9 bases remaining between them. The CDR3 DNA sequence: TGTGCCTGGAGTGTGGGGCAGGAGAACACTGAAGCTTTCTTT. Protein: CAWSVGQENTEAFF.

The chain joins TRBV5-1 to TRBJ2-3; 7 nucleotides agree with TRBD2. J lost 0 bases, V lost 0 bases, and 4 bases had no gene match. This CDR3 is 16 amino acids long. Germline V lookup: CDR1 SGHRS, CDR2 YFSETQ. CDR3 in amino acids: CASSLELAASTDTQYF. In DNA form, the CDR3 reads TGCGCCAGCAGCTTGGAGCTAGCGGCTAGCACAGATACGCAGTATTTT.

The V call is TRBV19, the J call TRBJ1-2, with 10 bases lining up with TRBD1. Germline-derived CDR1 and CDR2 are LNHDA and SQIVND (reference sequence). The V and J ends lost 8 bases and 1 base, in that order; junction bases with no gene match: 7. The CDR3 has 15 amino acids. The CDR3 protein is CASELTGGYNYGYTF. The CDR3 DNA sequence: TGTGCCAGTGAATTGACAGGGGGCTATAACTATGGCTACACCTTC.

The chain links TRBV5-5 to TRBJ1-2; D not certain. The CDR3 runs 16 residues. V lost 1 base and J lost 0, with 13 bases in between. Germline V gives CDR1 SGHKS, CDR2 YYEKEE (reference sequence). The CDR3, as DNA: TGTGCCAGCAGCTTGCGAGGCGCCGATACTAACTATGGCTACACCTTC. Encoded protein: CASSLRGADTNYGYTF.

The chain has TRBV11-2 and TRBJ2-5; 7 bases fit TRBD1. This CDR3 comprises 15 residues. Looked up from germline, CDR1 is SGHAT and CDR2 is FQNNGV. V gave up 1 base and J gave up 4 bases; unmatched junction bases: 6. The CDR3: CASSLGQGFSETQYF. Here the CDR3 DNA reads TGTGCCAGCAGCTTAGGACAGGGTTTCTCAGAGACCCAGTACTTC.

The chain joins TRBV5-4 to TRBJ2-1, with D perhaps TRBD1 (5 bases). This CDR3 spans 12 amino acids. The germline V gene has CDR1 SGHNT and CDR2 YYREEE (reference sequence). The V gene lost 2 bases and the J gene lost 8 bases, with 8 bases spanning the gap. In nucleotides, the CDR3 is TGTGCCAGCAGCTTTCAAGGGGATGAGCAGTTCTTC. Protein product: CASSFQGDEQFF. The full variable domain, rest sourced from reference TRBV5-4 and TRBJ2-1, is ETGVTQSPTHLIKTRGQQVTLRCSSQSGHNTVSWYQQALGQGPQFIFQYYREEENGRGNFPPRFSGLQFPNYSSELNVNALELDDSALYLCASSFQGDEQFFGPGTRLTVL.

The chain links TRBV6-5 to TRBJ2-3; 8 nucleotides agree with TRBD1. The length of the CDR3 is 15 residues. The junction had 7 bases not matched to a gene; V was cut back by 6 bases and J by 2 bases. Per the germline V gene, CDR1 is MNHEY and CDR2 is SVGAGI. CDR3 DNA sequence: TGTGCCAGCAGACTACTGGGACAGGACACAGATACGCAGTATTTT. It codes for CASRLLGQDTDTQYF.